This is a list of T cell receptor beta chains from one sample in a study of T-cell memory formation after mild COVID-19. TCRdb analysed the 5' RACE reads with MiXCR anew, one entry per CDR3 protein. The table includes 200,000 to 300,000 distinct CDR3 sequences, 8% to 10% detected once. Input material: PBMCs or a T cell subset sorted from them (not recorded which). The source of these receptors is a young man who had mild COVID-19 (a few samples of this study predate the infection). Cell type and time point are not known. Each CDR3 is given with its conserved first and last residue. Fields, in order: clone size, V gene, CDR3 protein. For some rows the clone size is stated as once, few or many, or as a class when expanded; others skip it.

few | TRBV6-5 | CATTPGGLYNEQFF
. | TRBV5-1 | CASSLAVAAPNYGYTF
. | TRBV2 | CASSELRTGSNSGANVLTF
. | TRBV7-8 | CASSLDRSYEQYF
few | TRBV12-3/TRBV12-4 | CASSNLGQGRPVYF
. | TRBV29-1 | CSVRFGGTEAFF
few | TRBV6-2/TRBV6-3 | CASSRPGGGNNQPQHF
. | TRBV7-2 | CASSPSRGYTQYF
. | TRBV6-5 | CASSFRVYTDTQYF
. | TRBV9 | CASSALDRAGELFF
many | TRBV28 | CASSYSTDTQYF
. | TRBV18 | CASSPASRVYNEQFF
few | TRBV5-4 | CASSLDQVNEKLFF
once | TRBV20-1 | CSALGASTDTQYF